This TCR beta chain stems from a study of HIV-infected patients and healthy controls. This clonotype was seen repeatedly, ten times or more. TCRdb re-called the 5' RACE reads through MiXCR, storing one row per CDR3 protein. The sample holds 19,000 or so distinct CDR3 sequences, around 20% seen once. From germline, CDR1 is MNHEY and CDR2 SMNVEV (reference sequence). The CDR3 has 15 amino acids. Losses at the gene ends were 6 bases for V and 5 bases for J; bases not matched to a gene: 10. The sample taken for sequencing was CD8+ T cells from blood. The V call is TRBV27, the J call TRBJ1-2; the match to TRBD1 covers 9 bases. The sequence derives from a human donor in good health. This CDR3 reads CASRPTGTGQYGYTF. In nucleotides, the CDR3 is TGTGCCAGCAGACCTACCGGGACAGGGCAATATGGCTACACCTTC.